This T cell receptor (beta chain) originates from a study of blood T cell repertoires in COVID-19. The repertoire was sequenced with immunoSEQ multiplex PCR; TCRdb's copy has only in-frame clones and lacks some. The sample shows roughly 150,000 clones, more than 70% of them seen only once. This clone was seen only a few times. Sequencing used peripheral blood. The sequence derives from an elderly woman with active or convalescent COVID-19.

The CDR3 coding sequence is TGCGCCAGCAGCCAAGAGAGAGACAGGGGGAATGGCTACACCTTC. Translated: CASSQERDRGNGYTF. The V and J genes are TRBV4-1 and TRBJ1-2, with 9 bases that match TRBD1. The V gene's germline CDR1 is MGHRA and CDR2 YSYEKL. This CDR3 spans 15 amino acids. The junction had 5 bases not matched to a gene; V was cut back by 0 bases and J by 6 bases.